One and the same sample provided the 9 T cell receptor beta chains below, sequenced in a study of identical twins' blood T cells. MiXCR, run by TCRdb on the 5' RACE reads, gives a single entry per CDR3 protein. Of about 370,000 distinct CDR3 sequences in the sample, 28% were seen once. Source material: PBMCs. The source is a woman between 18 and 50 years old in good health.

V gene TRBV27 combines with J gene TRBJ1-2, with 7 bases fitting TRBD1. The germline gives CDR1 MNHEY, CDR2 SMNVEV (reference sequence). Trimming cost V 8 bases and J 6 bases; bases outside gene matches: 12. CDR3 length: 14 amino acids. CDR3 in amino acids: CASSTFDRVNGYTF. The CDR3 DNA reads as TGTGCCAGCTCAACCTTTGACAGGGTGAATGGCTACACCTTC.

This clonotype was seen more than once but under ten times. The V and J genes are TRBV9 and TRBJ2-2, with D possibly matching TRBD1 (6 bases). Germline values: CDR1 SGDLS, CDR2 YYNGEE. The CDR3 is 11 residues long. V lost 7 bases to trimming and J lost 7 bases, with 8 bases between them. DNA for the CDR3: TGTGCCAGCGCCAGGGGCGGGGAGCTGTTTTTT. Protein: CASARGGELFF.

At least ten counts were recorded for this clonotype. V usage is TRBV29-1 and J usage is TRBJ1-2, with D perhaps matching TRBD1 (6 bases). Germline CDR1 reads SQVTM; CDR2 reads ANQGSEA. Deletions cut 6 bases from V and 7 bases from J, with 15 bases between. The CDR3 consists of 12 residues. CDR3 residues: CSVGGTGLGYTF. The CDR3 coding sequence is TGCAGCGTAGGAGGAACAGGGCTTGGCTACACCTTC.

V is TRBV18 and J is TRBJ1-3, with D unresolved. V lost 2 bases, J lost 3 bases, and 14 bases lay in between. The V gene's germline CDR1 is KGHSH and CDR2 LQKENI. This CDR3 comprises 16 residues. This CDR3 reads CASSPAERVVGNTIYF. CDR3 nucleotides: TGTGCCAGCTCACCAGCTGAGAGGGTAGTTGGAAACACCATATATTTT.

In its sample, this clonotype was seen a few times. The V gene is TRBV7-9, the J gene TRBJ2-5; a possible D gene is TRBD2 (6 bases). Between the trimmed V and J ends, which lost 5 bases and 9 bases, there was a span of 25 bases. CDR1 and CDR2 from the germline V gene are SEHNR and FQNEAQ (reference sequence). This CDR3 spans 16 amino acids. The CDR3 region has the DNA TGTGCCAGCAGCCCTAATGAACTAGCCCTATTGGGGGCCCAGTACTTC. This translates into CASSPNELALLGAQYF. Full variable domain (rest looked up from reference TRBV7-9 and TRBJ2-5): DTGVSQNPRHKITKRGQNVTFRCDPISEHNRLYWYRQTLGQGPEFLTYFQNEAQLEKSRLLSDRFSAERPKGSFSTLEIQRTEQGDSAMYLCASSPNELALLGAQYFGPGTRLLVL.

DNA for the CDR3: TGTGCCAGCAGCTGGGGTTACTCTGGAAACACCATATATTTT. It is translated as CASSWGYSGNTIYF. V is TRBV7-2 and J is TRBJ1-3; D gene unclear. Trimming took off 4 bases at V and 0 bases at J, with 7 bases between the two ends. CDR1 is SGHTA and CDR2 is FQGNSA in the germline V gene. This CDR3 contains 14 residues.

This clonotype came up many times. DNA of the CDR3: TGTGCCAGCAGCTTTTATGAAGTGTTCGGGCGGACCGGGGAGCTGTTTTTT. Translated: CASSFYEVFGRTGELFF. This chain links TRBV11-2 with TRBJ2-2; D not resolved. The CDR3 loop spans 17 amino acids. Per the germline V gene, CDR1 is SGHAT and CDR2 is FQNNGV. The V end was cut by 3 bases, the J end by 5 bases, with 19 bases between.

In regard to this clonotype: Sequence at one end of the junction differs from germline and may be a read error. In DNA, the CDR3 is TGTACCAGCAGCGTAGAGTTGGAGAGGGAGCAGTACTTC. Its protein product is CTSSVELEREQYF. The rearrangement uses TRBV9 and TRBJ2-7; no clear D gene. Germline V lookup: CDR1 SGDLS, CDR2 YYNGEE. The CDR3 has 13 amino acids.

As for this clonotype: This may be a read error: a much more frequent sequence differs by one nucleotide. This chain joins TRBV6-5 and TRBJ1-5, with D unclear. V dropped 0 bases and J dropped 3 bases, with 9 bases sitting between them. Germline V gene data show CDR1 as MNHEY and CDR2 as SVGAGI. The CDR3 spans 15 residues. CDR3 loop: CASSYSCTLNQPQHF. CDR3 DNA: TGTGCCAGCAGTTACTCTTGTACCCTCAATCAGCCCCAGCATTTT.